The 24 T cell receptor beta chains listed next were all sequenced from one sample in a study of blood T cell repertoires in COVID-19. Repertoires were generated with immunoSEQ multiplex PCR, while TCRdb's copy carries only in-frame clones and drops some. The table lists 140,000 or so clones, approximately 88% of them singletons. The sequencing input was peripheral blood. These receptors all come from a man between 60 and 75 years old with active or convalescent COVID-19.

The chain recombines TRBV6-5 with TRBJ1-5, with D possibly being TRBD1 (6 bases). V was shortened by 6 bases and J by 3 bases, with 12 bases between the two germline ends. Germline V lookup: CDR1 MNHEY, CDR2 SVGAGI. This CDR3 contains 14 residues. The CDR3 DNA is TGTGCCAGCAGCGTTCAGGGGATCAATCAGCCCCAGCATTTT. Its protein is CASSVQGINQPQHF.

V is TRBV2 and J is TRBJ2-3, with 13 bases matching TRBD2. The CDR3 has 20 amino acids. The germline CDR1 and CDR2 sequences are SNHLY and FYNNEI. Losses at the gene ends were 0 bases for V and 3 bases for J; bases not matched to a gene: 12. The CDR3 DNA reads as TGTGCCAGCAGTGAAGCAGGGGGACTAGCGGGATCCGGTGTTACAGATACGCAGTATTTT. The encoded protein is CASSEAGGLAGSGVTDTQYF.

The rearrangement joins TRBV5-4 to TRBJ1-1; D is uncertain. Germline V lookup: CDR1 SGHNT, CDR2 YYREEE (reference sequence). V lost 0 bases, J lost 1 base, and 10 bases lay in between. The CDR3 is made up of 15 amino acids. CDR3 residues: CASSLGGGGNTEAFF. CDR3 nucleotides: TGTGCCAGCAGCTTGGGAGGCGGTGGGAACACTGAAGCTTTCTTT.

This clone occurred a few times. The V gene is TRBV19, the J gene TRBJ2-7; perhaps TRBD2 as D (5 bases). Germline CDR1 is LNHDA and CDR2 is SQIVND (reference sequence). V was clipped by 5 bases and J by 5 bases, with 13 bases between them. The CDR3 has 13 residues. The CDR3 loop reads CASSPFERDEQYF. The CDR3 bases are TGTGCCAGTAGTCCCTTTGAGAGGGACGAGCAGTACTTC.

This rearrangement joins TRBV18 to TRBJ1-3, with TRBD1 matching over 11 bases. CDR1 and CDR2 from the germline V gene are KGHSH and LQKENI. This CDR3 has 17 residues. The V segment lost 0 bases and the J segment 3 bases; nucleotides outside the gene matches: 4. CDR3 nucleotides: TGTGCCAGCTCACCACCTGGACAGGGGGCATTTGGAAACACCATATATTTT. Residues: CASSPPGQGAFGNTIYF. Full variable domain (outside the CDR3, taken from reference TRBV18 and TRBJ1-3): NAGVMQNPRHLVRRRGQEARLRCSPMKGHSHVYWYRQLPEEGLKFMVYLQKENIIDESGMPKERFSAEFPKEGPSILRIQQVVRGDSAAYFCASSPPGQGAFGNTIYFGEGSWLTVV.

The genes are TRBV28 and TRBJ1-5; D gene ambiguous. The CDR3 is 14 residues long. CDR1 and CDR2 (germline): MDHEN, SYDVKM. V lost 3 bases and J lost 6, with 12 bases in between. The CDR3 here is CASSFMGSTQPQHF. CDR3 nucleotides: TGTGCCAGCAGTTTTATGGGGAGTACTCAGCCCCAGCATTTT.

Written as DNA, the CDR3 is TGTGCCAGCAGTTACGGAGGCCAGTACACTGAAGCTTTCTTT. Encoded protein: CASSYGGQYTEAFF. The gene calls are TRBV6-5 and TRBJ1-1; D unclear. The CDR3 totals 14 residues. V lost 2 bases, J lost 3 bases, and 10 bases lay in between. CDR1 is MNHEY and CDR2 is SVGAGI in the germline V gene.

The gene calls are TRBV5-4 and TRBJ1-2; 7 bases line up with TRBD1. The junction had 1 base not matched to a gene; V was cut back by 4 bases and J by 1 base. This CDR3 has 13 amino acids. CDR1 and CDR2 (germline): SGHNT, YYREEE (reference sequence). CDR3: CASSGTVNYGYTF. The CDR3 DNA reads TGTGCCAGCAGCGGGACAGTTAACTATGGCTACACCTTC.

The chain joins TRBV7-2 to TRBJ2-2; D possibly corresponds to TRBD2 (7 bases). Germline V gene sequence: CDR1 SGHTA, CDR2 FQGNSA. V lost 2 bases and J lost 6, with 10 bases in between. The CDR3 is made up of 14 amino acids. The CDR3: CASSLRGAAGELFF. CDR3 bases: TGTGCCAGCAGCTTACGGGGGGCCGCCGGGGAGCTGTTTTTT.

The J gene is TRBJ1-3, the V gene TRBV28; D remains ambiguous. Trimming removed 3 bases from V and 3 bases from J, with 9 bases in between. This CDR3 comprises 14 residues. Germline values: CDR1 MDHEN, CDR2 SYDVKM. As DNA, the CDR3 is TGTGCCAGCAGTTTCCAGACGGGTGGAAACACCATATATTTT. Its translation: CASSFQTGGNTIYF.

V gene TRBV29-1 combines with J gene TRBJ1-2, with TRBD1 matching over 7 bases. This CDR3 contains 14 residues. J lost 0 bases, V lost 5 bases, and 6 bases had no gene match. CDR1 SQVTM and CDR2 ANQGSEA come from the germline V gene. The CDR3 here is CSVYRGFANYGYTF. DNA of the CDR3: TGCAGCGTTTACAGGGGATTTGCTAACTATGGCTACACCTTC.

J is TRBJ2-7 and V is TRBV28; 9 bases fit TRBD2. V shed 2 bases, J shed 3 bases, and the junction held 8 bases outside the gene matches. The CDR3 totals 16 residues. Looked up from germline, CDR1 is MDHEN and CDR2 is SYDVKM. The CDR3 region is CASSLEVAGELYEQYF. The CDR3 nucleotides read TGTGCCAGCAGTTTAGAGGTAGCGGGAGAACTCTACGAGCAGTACTTC.

The rearrangement links TRBV7-9 to TRBJ1-4; TRBD1 agrees at 7 bases. The CDR3 contains 16 residues. Looked up from germline, CDR1 is SEHNR and CDR2 is FQNEAQ (reference sequence). V dropped 5 bases and J dropped 8; count of bases not matched to a gene: 14. The CDR3 sequence: CASSPGGTVKREKLFF. The DNA for the CDR3 is TGTGCCAGCAGCCCGGGGGGGACAGTCAAGAGGGAAAAACTGTTTTTT.

The genes are TRBV7-2 and TRBJ1-6, with D unclear. The V gene's germline CDR1 is SGHTA and CDR2 FQGNSA. CDR3 length: 15 amino acids. V was shortened by 1 base and J by 0 bases, with 4 bases between the two germline ends. The CDR3 nucleotides are TGTGCCAGCAGCTTAGTTCTCTCCTATAATTCACCCCTCCACTTT. Its protein is CASSLVLSYNSPLHF.

This chain connects TRBV30 to TRBJ2-1; TRBD2 is a possible D gene (6 bases). The length of the CDR3 is 16 residues. Germline CDR1 GTSNPN, CDR2 SVGIG (reference sequence). The V end lost 2 bases, the J end lost 6 bases, and 20 bases lay between the germline ends. The CDR3 DNA reads TGTGCCTGGAGTCGCCAAACAGGAGGGCCAGCCAATGAGCAGTTCTTC. Amino acid sequence: CAWSRQTGGPANEQFF.

This chain joins TRBV6-5 and TRBJ1-4, with D tentatively TRBD1 (5 bases). The germline gives CDR1 MNHEY, CDR2 SVGAGI. Trimming pared 8 bases from V and 4 bases from J, leaving 11 bases between. The CDR3 length is 13 residues. The CDR3 reads CASHKGFNEKLFF. The CDR3 DNA is TGTGCCAGCCATAAGGGGTTTAATGAAAAACTGTTTTTT.

V is TRBV7-9 and J is TRBJ1-4; D is perhaps TRBD1 (5 bases). Per germline, CDR1 SEHNR and CDR2 FQNEAQ (reference sequence). CDR3 length: 14 residues. Trimming cost V 3 bases and J 14 bases, with 19 bases left between them. The CDR3 loop reads CASSLGGPSPDLFF. The CDR3 region has the DNA TGTGCCAGCAGCTTGGGGGGACCCTCGCCGGACCTGTTTTTT.

The rearrangement uses TRBV24-1 and TRBJ1-2, with 8 bases fitting TRBD1. This CDR3 is 14 amino acids long. Germline V lookup: CDR1 KGHDR, CDR2 SFDVKD. The trim removed 1 base at V and 6 bases at J, leaving 3 bases unmatched. The CDR3 region is CATSDLPTGDGYTF. CDR3 coding DNA: TGTGCCACCAGTGATTTACCGACAGGGGATGGCTACACCTTC.

V is TRBV21-1 and J is TRBJ1-1; the D call TRBD1 from the table was never checked on the DNA. TRBV21-1 represents a pseudogene. This CDR3 has 14 amino acids. The CDR3 sequence is CASSPTDRDTEAFF. The CDR3 DNA follows: TGTGCCAGCAGCCCCACGGACAGGGACACTGAAGCTTTCTTT.

V and J are TRBV29-1 and TRBJ1-2, with a tentative D call TRBD1 (5 bases). The V and J ends lost 7 bases and 5 bases respectively, with 20 bases between them. This CDR3 is 14 amino acids long. CDR1 and CDR2 from the germline V gene are SQVTM and ANQGSEA. CDR3 sequence: CSAQDAGKRYGYTF. In DNA form, the CDR3 reads TGCAGCGCCCAGGACGCAGGGAAACGTTATGGCTACACCTTC.

V usage is TRBV19 and J usage is TRBJ2-7, with TRBD1 identical over 8 bases. The CDR3 sequence is 15 residues long. Trimming removed 5 bases from V and 2 bases from J; junction bases left unmatched: 8. Germline values: CDR1 LNHDA, CDR2 SQIVND (reference sequence). DNA for the CDR3: TGTGCCAGTAGTTCTACAGGGGGTCCGACCTACGAGCAGTACTTC. Translated, it gives CASSSTGGPTYEQYF.

The sample holds one count of this clone. The rearrangement uses TRBV29-1 and TRBJ2-7; D is perhaps TRBD1 (6 bases). The ends were cut back, 7 bases at V and 4 bases at J, with 17 bases in the middle. This CDR3 has 13 amino acids. Germline V CDR1 and CDR2: SQVTM, ANQGSEA. CDR3 residues: CSASTGKSYEQYF. CDR3 DNA: TGCAGCGCCAGTACAGGGAAATCGTACGAGCAGTACTTC.

The rearrangement joins TRBV15 to TRBJ2-5, with 7 bases identical to TRBD2. V lost 4 bases and J lost 5; bases outside the gene matches: 16. CDR3 size: 17 residues. Germline loops: CDR1 LNHNV, CDR2 YYDKDF (reference sequence). Here the CDR3 DNA reads TGTGCCACCAGCAACGATTGGGATGCGGGAGTCGAGGAGACCCAGTACTTC. It specifies CATSNDWDAGVEETQYF.

This rearrangement joins TRBV2 to TRBJ1-1; the D is unclear. Germline-derived CDR1 and CDR2 are SNHLY and FYNNEI. The CDR3 covers 14 residues. V gave up 6 bases and J gave up 0 bases, with 11 bases separating them. Here the CDR3 reads CASRPTGMNTEAFF. The CDR3 bases are TGTGCCAGCAGACCAACGGGTATGAACACTGAAGCTTTCTTT.